Below, 21 T cell receptor beta chains from the same sample are listed, as sequenced in a study of control samples from healthy donors and cancer patients. Assay used: immunoSEQ multiplex PCR; TCRdb lists only in-frame clones, some missing. The sample lists under 450,000 clones, 80% to 95% occurring once. The sequenced sample was PBMCs. The receptors come from a man aged 35 to 55 with head and neck cancer.

This chain connects TRBV18 to TRBJ2-7, with 9 bases lining up with TRBD1. The germline V gene encodes CDR1 KGHSH and CDR2 LQKENI. V shed 3 bases, J shed 5 bases, and the junction held 11 bases outside the gene matches. CDR3 length equals 16 residues. The CDR3 sequence: CASSPTEGDRAHEQYF. CDR3 coding DNA: TGTGCCAGCTCACCTACTGAGGGGGACAGGGCCCACGAGCAGTACTTC.

Only a few counts were recorded for this clone. This chain joins TRBV7-9 and TRBJ1-6, with TRBD1 matching over 11 bases. Unmatched junction bases numbered 4, after V lost 1 base and J lost 8 bases. The CDR3 sequence is 16 residues long. Germline assignment: CDR1 SEHNR and CDR2 FQNEAQ (reference sequence). The chain's CDR3 is CASSLGTGGLHSPLHF. The CDR3 DNA reads as TGTGCCAGCAGCTTAGGGACAGGGGGCCTCCATTCACCCCTCCACTTT.

The rearrangement links TRBV12-1 to TRBJ2-1; the listed D gene, TRBD2, was not tested against the DNA. TRBV12-1 is flagged as a pseudogene. The CDR3 is 11 amino acids. The CDR3 region is CASSSGNEQFF. The CDR3 bases are TGTGCCAGCAGCTCCGGGAATGAGCAGTTCTTC.

To note about this clone: This same CDR3 is encoded by further DNA sequences in the sample. This sequence joins TRBV20-1 and TRBJ1-3; D not resolved. This CDR3 has 11 amino acids. Germline V CDR1 and CDR2: DFQATT, SNEGSKA (reference sequence). Trimming pared 1 base from V and 4 bases from J, leaving 2 bases between. CDR3 coding DNA: TGCAGTGCTAGAGTCGGAAACACCATATATTTT. Encoded protein: CSARVGNTIYF.

The rearrangement uses TRBV27 and TRBJ1-5, with D maybe TRBD1 (5 bases). This CDR3 region has 14 residues. V was pared by 3 bases and J by 4 bases, with 10 bases between. Germline CDR1 reads MNHEY; CDR2 reads SMNVEV (reference sequence). The CDR3 protein is CASSLTAGNQPQHF. The CDR3 DNA is TGTGCCAGCAGTTTGACAGCCGGAAATCAGCCCCAGCATTTT.

This clone has a single count. The rearrangement joins TRBV28 to TRBJ2-4, with a tentative D call TRBD2 (6 bases). Germline V gives CDR1 MDHEN, CDR2 SYDVKM. The CDR3 consists of 16 residues. V lost 1 base and J 3 bases, leaving 13 bases between the germline ends. In DNA form, the CDR3 reads TGTGCCAGCAGTTTATACCCGGGGGACGGCAAAAACATTCAGTACTTC. It encodes CASSLYPGDGKNIQYF. Filled out from reference TRBV28 and TRBJ2-4, the complete variable domain reads DVKVTQSSRYLVKRTGEKVFLECVQDMDHENMFWYRQDPGLGLRLIYFSYDVKMKEKGDIPEGYSVSREKKERFSLILESASTNQTSMYLCASSLYPGDGKNIQYFGAGTRLSVL.

This clone was detected only once. The chain employs TRBV27 and TRBJ2-7, with TRBD1 identical over 10 bases. The V gene end was trimmed by 5 bases and the J gene end by 4 bases; junction bases not matched to a gene: 5. CDR1 MNHEY and CDR2 SMNVEV come from the germline V gene (reference sequence). The CDR3 totals 14 residues. CDR3 loop: CASSGGTGVYEQYF. CDR3 sequence (DNA): TGTGCCAGCAGTGGGGGGACAGGGGTTTACGAGCAGTACTTC.

The rearrangement links TRBV28 to TRBJ2-1; TRBD2 might be the D (6 bases). The CDR3 runs 13 residues. Germline-derived CDR1 and CDR2 are MDHEN and SYDVKM. Between the trimmed V and J ends, which lost 8 bases and 3 bases, there was a span of 11 bases. DNA for the CDR3: TGTGCCAGCTACAAGACTAGCTACAATGAGCAGTTCTTC. It is translated as CASYKTSYNEQFF.

The V and J genes are TRBV5-1 and TRBJ1-6; D not resolved. CDR1 is SGHRS and CDR2 is YFSETQ in the germline V gene. The CDR3 sequence is 15 residues long. V lost 0 bases and J lost 4, with 8 bases in between. Written as DNA, the CDR3 is TGCGCCAGCAGCTTGGAGGCCCCATATAATTCACCCCTCCACTTT. Translated: CASSLEAPYNSPLHF. Drawing the rest from reference TRBV5-1 and TRBJ1-6, the complete variable domain is KAGVTQTPRYLIKTRGQQVTLSCSPISGHRSVSWYQQTPGQGLQFLFEYFSETQRNKGNFPGRFSGRQFSNSRSEMNVSTLELGDSALYLCASSLEAPYNSPLHFGNGTRLTVT.

This clone came up a few times. V gene TRBV12-3 or TRBV12-4 combines with J gene TRBJ2-5; D gene unclear. Trimming took off 8 bases at V and 5 bases at J, with 9 bases between the two ends. CDR3 length: 11 amino acids. The CDR3 nucleotides are TGTGCCAGCCGTAGGCAGGAGACCCAGTACTTC. It codes for CASRRQETQYF.

The chain employs TRBV3-1 (or the pseudogene TRBV3-2) and TRBJ2-3; the D is unclear. V was shortened by 0 bases and J by 4 bases, with 11 bases between the two germline ends. Germline V gene sequence: CDR1 LGHDT, CDR2 YNNKEL (reference sequence). The CDR3 totals 15 residues. The CDR3, as DNA: TGTGCCAGCAGCCAAGATTTATCGTTAGCAGATACGCAGTATTTT. This codes for CASSQDLSLADTQYF.

This clone has more than one count but fewer than ten. This chain connects TRBV20-1 to TRBJ1-2; D might be TRBD1 (5 bases). Germline-derived CDR1 and CDR2 are DFQATT and SNEGSKA (reference sequence). Trimming stripped 3 bases from V and 8 bases from J, with 10 bases between. The CDR3 totals 11 residues. CDR3 bases: TGCAGTGCTAGCAGGGAGGACGGCTACACCTTC. As protein: CSASREDGYTF.

The count of this clone is one. The chain uses TRBV5-4 and TRBJ1-6; D may be TRBD1 (5 bases). The CDR3 covers 16 residues. CDR1 and CDR2 from the germline V gene are SGHNT and YYREEE (reference sequence). V was pared by 2 bases and J by 9 bases, with 18 bases between. This CDR3 reads CASSLGFGTGSSPLHF. The CDR3, as DNA: TGTGCCAGCAGCTTAGGTTTCGGGACGGGGAGTTCACCCCTCCACTTT.

V gene TRBV20-1 combines with J gene TRBJ1-5; 7 bases match TRBD1. Trimming removed 3 bases from V and 0 bases from J; junction bases left unmatched: 11. The CDR3 is 17 residues long. The germline CDR1 and CDR2 sequences are DFQATT and SNEGSKA (reference sequence). CDR3 DNA: TGCAGTGCTAGTTCGGGGACAGAGATTTATAGCAATCAGCCCCAGCATTTT. Its protein is CSASSGTEIYSNQPQHF.

V and J are TRBV5-1 and TRBJ2-2; D may be TRBD1 or TRBD2 (5 bases each). Germline V CDR1 and CDR2: SGHRS, YFSETQ. The CDR3 spans 13 residues. The V end was cut by 3 bases, the J end by 5 bases, with 8 bases between. CDR3: CASSSGGTGELFF. DNA of the CDR3: TGCGCCAGCAGCTCTGGGGGAACCGGGGAGCTGTTTTTT.

The chain links TRBV7-2 to TRBJ2-3, with D tentatively TRBD2 (6 bases). The CDR3 totals 15 residues. CDR1 SGHTA and CDR2 FQGNSA come from the germline V gene. Trimming left V 5 bases short and J 4 bases short, with 16 bases between. The DNA of the CDR3 is TGTGCCAGCAGCCAAGTGGGGGGACTGTCAGATACGCAGTATTTT. Its translation is CASSQVGGLSDTQYF. Full variable domain (outside the CDR3, taken from reference TRBV7-2 and TRBJ2-3): GAGVSQSPSNKVTEKGKDVELRCDPISGHTALYWYRQSLGQGLEFLIYFQGNSAPDKSGLPSDRFSAERTGGSVSTLTIQRTQQEDSAVYLCASSQVGGLSDTQYFGPGTRLTVL.

This clone was seen just once. The J gene is TRBJ1-2, the V gene TRBV11-1, with a possible D match to TRBD1 (6 bases). Trimming left V 1 base short and J 0 bases short, with 9 bases between. Germline V gene sequence: CDR1 SGHAT, CDR2 FQDESV (reference sequence). The CDR3 totals 15 residues. The CDR3 is CASSLDRAANYGYTF. In DNA form, the CDR3 reads TGTGCCAGCAGCTTAGACAGGGCGGCTAACTATGGCTACACCTTC.

V usage is TRBV24-1 and J usage is TRBJ1-2, with 9 bases aligning to TRBD1. The V and J ends lost 4 bases and 7 bases, in that order; junction bases with no gene match: 9. The CDR3 covers 15 residues. The V gene's germline CDR1 is KGHDR and CDR2 SFDVKD. The CDR3 DNA reads TGTGCCACCAGTGACCACCCACAGGGGGCGAGTGGCTACACCTTC. The encoded protein is CATSDHPQGASGYTF.

The V and J genes are TRBV18 and TRBJ2-2; TRBD2 might be the D (6 bases). CDR3 length: 16 residues. In germline, CDR1 is KGHSH, CDR2 LQKENI. The V gene lost 3 bases and the J gene lost 5 bases, with 16 bases spanning the gap. This CDR3 is CASSPLGSGHTGELFF. In DNA, the CDR3 is TGTGCCAGCTCACCCCTAGGAAGCGGGCATACCGGGGAGCTGTTTTTT.

The genes are TRBV7-9 and TRBJ2-1, with 9 bases that match TRBD2. CDR3 length: 15 residues. V shed 7 bases and J 8 bases; nucleotides not matched to a gene: 12. Germline lookup yields CDR1 SEHNR and CDR2 FQNEAQ (reference sequence). The DNA for the CDR3 is TGTGCCAGCACGGACTTGCGGGGGGGCGTGTATGAGCAGTTCTTC. Amino acid sequence: CASTDLRGGVYEQFF.

V gene TRBV29-1 combines with J gene TRBJ2-3, with 8 positions matching TRBD1. CDR3 length: 14 residues. Germline V gene sequence: CDR1 SQVTM, CDR2 ANQGSEA. The V and J ends lost 1 base and 1 base, in that order; junction bases with no gene match: 1. The CDR3: CSVEVQGGTDTQYF. The DNA for the CDR3 is TGCAGCGTTGAAGTACAGGGGGGCACAGATACGCAGTATTTT.